Listed below are T cell receptor beta chains from one sample, sequenced in a study of response to subunit inactivated influenza vaccine. TCRdb re-called the RT-PCR reads through MiXCR, storing one row per CDR3 protein. Of a few hundred thousand distinct CDR3 sequences listed, around 15% were seen once; the top ten hold roughly 10%. This specimen consisted of PBMCs from blood, obtained about 12 days after vaccination. The receptors here all came from a man aged 50-60 years who received an inactivated influenza vaccine. CDR3s include the opening cysteine and the closing phenylalanine or tryptophan.

V,J,CDR3
TRBV4-1,TRBJ2-2,CASSRRGADAGELFF
TRBV19,TRBJ2-6,CASSVTGANVLTF
TRBV7-9,TRBJ1-5,CASSLALGGDQPQHF
TRBV24-1,TRBJ2-1,CATSSTPSPVNEQFF
TRBV20-1,TRBJ2-3,CSARVSYSPDTQYF
TRBV7-2,TRBJ1-3,CASSPSQGYTIYF
TRBV5-1,TRBJ1-4,CASSLDLGREAKLFF
TRBV3-1,TRBJ2-4,CASSQDRVGQGLAKNIQYF
TRBV7-9,TRBJ1-2,CASSSGTGNPWGYGYTF
TRBV28,TRBJ1-6,CASSFPSSYNSPLHF
TRBV9,TRBJ2-1,CASSVAVGGYNEQFF
TRBV10-3,TRBJ1-5,CATSRGLSDQPQHF
TRBV29-1,TRBJ1-5,CSVARDNNQPQHF
TRBV21-1,TRBJ1-4,CASSNRTTNEKLFF
TRBV25-1,TRBJ2-1,CASSEYGNNEQFF
TRBV7-9,TRBJ1-5,CASSLAETAPQHF
TRBV3-1,TRBJ2-5,CASGAGGLQETQYF
TRBV20-1,TRBJ1-1,CSARGGHLLNTEAFF
TRBV7-6,TRBJ1-2,CASSSHGTGNYGYTF
TRBV4-3,TRBJ2-3,CASSQDSPGRQYF
TRBV29-1,TRBJ1-2,CSASGQGAGYTF
TRBV29-1,TRBJ1-1,CSTQTGNTEAFF
TRBV10-2,TRBJ2-2,CASIPAANTGELFF
TRBV6-1,TRBJ2-7,CASKKGGGSYEQYF
TRBV12-3/TRBV12-4,TRBJ2-3,CASRFGTDTQYF
TRBV6-2/TRBV6-3,TRBJ2-5,CASSLLPLRGETQYF
TRBV3-1,TRBJ2-3,CASSPGTGGATQYF
TRBV7-2,TRBJ1-1,CASSSQGPIVEAFF
TRBV7-3,TRBJ1-4,CASAPTGKPNEKLFF
TRBV6-1,TRBJ2-5,CASSEQGAYQETQYF
TRBV5-1,TRBJ2-3,CASSVDRGTDTQYF
TRBV7-2,TRBJ2-7,CASSLLLLYEQYF
TRBV20-1,TRBJ2-1,CSARPIAQTYNEQFF
TRBV12-3/TRBV12-4,TRBJ1-1,CASSLGSGGRAEAFF
TRBV15,TRBJ1-2,CATRGREEGYTF
TRBV18,TRBJ1-5,CASSPGNWNQPQHF
TRBV2,TRBJ2-3,CASSLTSGTDTQYF
TRBV7-2,TRBJ2-7,CASSRTGDSYEQYF
TRBV20-1,TRBJ2-7,CSAMDLAGGMYEQYF
TRBV6-1,TRBJ2-7,CASSLNWYEQYF
TRBV9,TRBJ2-7,CASSGGDKDEQYF
TRBV9,TRBJ1-6,CASSVAATGSRNSPLHF
TRBV25-1,TRBJ2-1,CASSELRTGVWAEAYNEQFF
TRBV9,TRBJ2-1,CASSVVEGGGEQFF
TRBV7-8,TRBJ2-3,CASSPRHLGGTDTQYF
TRBV29-1,TRBJ2-3,CSVEVPMGGQSADTQYF
TRBV5-6,TRBJ1-2,CASSRSRRQPSYGYTF
TRBV20-1,TRBJ2-5,CSARDQQGKETQYF
TRBV12-3/TRBV12-4,TRBJ1-2,CASSFMGNYGYTF
TRBV10-3,TRBJ2-2,CAISPGAGGASGELFF
TRBV11-3,TRBJ2-1,CASSLRLTSYNEQFF
TRBV5-6,TRBJ2-2,CASSLDIVLNTGELFF
TRBV12-3/TRBV12-4,TRBJ2-3,CASSLGGGAASTDTQYF
TRBV20-1,TRBJ2-5,CSAPKAGVETQYF